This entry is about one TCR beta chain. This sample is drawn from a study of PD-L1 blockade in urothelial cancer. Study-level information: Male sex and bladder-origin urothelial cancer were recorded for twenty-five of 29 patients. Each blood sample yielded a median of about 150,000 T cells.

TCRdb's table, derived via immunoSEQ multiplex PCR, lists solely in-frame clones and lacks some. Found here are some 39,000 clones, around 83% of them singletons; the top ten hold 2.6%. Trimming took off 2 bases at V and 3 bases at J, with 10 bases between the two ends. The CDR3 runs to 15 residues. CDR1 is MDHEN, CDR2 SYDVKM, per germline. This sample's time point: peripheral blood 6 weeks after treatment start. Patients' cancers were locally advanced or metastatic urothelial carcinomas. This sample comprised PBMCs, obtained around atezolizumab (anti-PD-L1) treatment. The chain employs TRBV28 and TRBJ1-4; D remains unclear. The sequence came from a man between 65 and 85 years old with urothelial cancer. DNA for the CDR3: TGTGCCAGCAGTTTAGCGGGGTTGGCTAATGAAAAACTGTTTTTT. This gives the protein CASSLAGLANEKLFF.